This T cell receptor beta chain derives from a study of graft-versus-host responses after intestinal transplantation. Study overall: As for transplant type, recipients had multivisceral, liver-intestinal, or isolated intestinal grafts. All of the recipients had induction that used anti-thymocyte globulin, then tacrolimus and steroids for two to three years.

Only in-frame clones appear in the TCRdb table, and some are missing; sequencing was by immunoSEQ multiplex PCR. Of 85,000 to 90,000 clones listed, 83% were seen once; the top ten hold about 17%. Worth noting for this clone: As yet, its antigen is unknown.

This specimen was unstimulated CD8+ T cells sorted from spleen or lymph node cells, taken before intestinal transplant. This clonotype was obtained from a human donor who received an intestinal transplant.

The chain's CDR3 is CASSLTGEGETQYF. The DNA of the CDR3 is TGTGCCAGCAGCCTAACGGGAGAGGGGGAGACCCAGTACTTC. The chain carries TRBV13 and TRBJ2-5; tentative D call: TRBD2 (6 bases). Germline V lookup: CDR1 PRHDT, CDR2 FYEKMQ (reference sequence). V shed 5 bases and J shed 5 bases, with 15 bases lying between them. The CDR3 consists of 14 residues.